What follows is one T cell receptor (beta chain) and its context. Generated by immunoSEQ multiplex PCR, the TCRdb table keeps only in-frame clones and is missing some. In the table there are 85,000 to 120,000 clones, about 90% of which are singletons. With V trimmed by 1 base and J by 3 bases, 3 bases remained unmatched. The CDR3 covers 14 residues. Germline CDR1 and CDR2: SGHTA and FQGNSA. The data were obtained in a study of control samples from healthy donors and cancer patients. The clonotype originates from a woman aged 18 to 35 in good health. The chain recombines TRBV7-2 with TRBJ2-7; the match to TRBD2 covers 7 bases. Source material: blood. This chain's CDR3 is CASSLEGGIYEQYF. The CDR3 bases are TGTGCCAGCAGCTTAGAGGGAGGGATCTACGAGCAGTACTTC. Supplemented by reference TRBV7-2 and TRBJ2-7, the full variable domain reads GAGVSQSPSNKVTEKGKDVELRCDPISGHTALYWYRQSLGQGLEFLIYFQGNSAPDKSGLPSDRFSAERTGGSVSTLTIQRTQQEDSAVYLCASSLEGGIYEQYFGPGTRLTVT.